Sequencing of this TCR beta chain was carried out in a study of response to subunit inactivated influenza vaccine. Notes on the study in general: Each seasonal flu vaccination may recruit only limited new T cells, authors suggested.

The sample holds a few counts of this clonotype. Its antigen is unknown. TCRdb fed the RT-PCR reads into MiXCR, producing one record per CDR3 protein. This sample has approximately 730,000 distinct CDR3 sequences, with approximately 15% found just once. Germline CDR1 is KGHDR and CDR2 is SFDVKD. Trimming left V 7 bases short and J 6 bases short, with 11 bases between. CDR3 length equals 13 residues. V is TRBV24-1 and J is TRBJ2-2, with D possibly being TRBD1 (5 bases). This receptor was taken from a man aged 50 or older who received an inactivated influenza vaccine. The sample consisted of PBMCs from blood, taken approximately 15 days before vaccination. The CDR3 nucleotides read TGTGCCACCAGGGGGCTTGCCGCCGGGGAGCTGTTTTTT. Its translation is CATRGLAAGELFF.